This T cell receptor beta chain comes out of a study of CXCR3-negative and CXCR3-positive naive CD8 T cells. CDR1 is SQVTM and CDR2 is ANQGSEA in the germline V gene. The CDR3 length is 13 residues. In the case of this clonotype: Its antigen remains unidentified.

UMI labels and 5' RACE were used to prepare the TRB cDNA libraries. TCRdb re-called the 5' RACE reads, yielding one record per CDR3 amino acid sequence without DNA. Seen in this sample are around 60,000 distinct CDR3 sequences; the ten most common clones hold approximately 0.8%. Broader study findings: CXCR3-negative naive cells had less hydrophobic TRB CDR3s than did CXCR3-positive naive cells.

The study sorted every CD8+ T cell subset in triplicate at 250,000 to 300,000 cells each. Those CD8+ T cells considered naive were CD45RO-CCR7+CD27+CD95-. The chain couples TRBV29-1 to TRBJ2-7; the D call from TCRdb, TRBD1, cannot be confirmed without DNA. The sequence was obtained from a human donor in good health. Some clones in this sample may be carry-over from other donors' samples. Source material: naive CXCR3+ CD8+ T cells from blood. As for subset: CD45RO-CCR7+CD27+CD95- naive CD8+ T cells expressing CXCR3 (TNR3+). Here the CDR3 reads CSVIPEGRREQYF.